These 10 T cell receptor beta chains originate from one sample sequenced in a study of T cell responses to AZD1222 COVID-19 vaccine. Measured with immunoSEQ multiplex PCR; TCRdb has only the in-frame clones, and not every one. Of 150,000 to 200,000 clones in the sample, 90% to 95% were seen once. Specimen: peripheral blood, collected on day 0 of AZD1222 vaccination. The receptors stem from an adult in good health.

This clone was seen only once. This rearrangement joins TRBV2 to TRBJ2-7, with no clear D. This CDR3 has 11 amino acids. The germline V gene has CDR1 SNHLY and CDR2 FYNNEI. V shed 1 base and J shed 3 bases, with 1 base lying between them. CDR3 loop: CASSEVYEQYF. DNA for the CDR3: TGTGCCAGCAGTGAAGTCTACGAGCAGTACTTC.

This clone was recorded once. The chain links TRBV10-3 to TRBJ2-7; D is uncertain. CDR1 is ENHRY and CDR2 is SYGVKD in the germline V gene. The CDR3 has 13 residues. The V and J ends lost 6 bases and 4 bases respectively, with 13 bases between them. The CDR3 DNA sequence: TGTGCCATCAGCTGGGCCCCTTCTTACGAGCAGTACTTC. Translating gives CAISWAPSYEQYF.

V gene TRBV5-1 combines with J gene TRBJ1-3, with D maybe TRBD1 (5 bases). The CDR3 covers 14 residues. Germline V gene lookup returns CDR1 SGHRS and CDR2 YFSETQ. V was clipped by 0 bases and J by 5 bases, with 9 bases between them. CDR3 sequence: CASSLGDGRNTIYF. CDR3 DNA sequence: TGCGCCAGCAGCTTGGGGGACGGCAGAAACACCATATATTTT.

CDR3 coding DNA: TGTGCCAGCAGCTTTCCTAGGGGCGGACAAGAGACCCAGTACTTC. Its protein product is CASSFPRGGQETQYF. V and J are TRBV5-6 and TRBJ2-5, with D possibly being TRBD1 (5 bases). The CDR3 extends over 15 amino acids. Looked up from germline, CDR1 is SGHDT and CDR2 is YYEEEE. V dropped 2 bases and J dropped 2 bases, with 13 bases sitting between them.

The J gene is TRBJ2-7, the V gene TRBV21-1; the table's D call of TRBD2 was not tested on the DNA. TRBV21-1 represents a pseudogene. There are 14 residues in the CDR3. The CDR3 DNA reads TGTGCCAGCAGCGCGGGTAAGAGCTCCTACGAGCAGTACTTC. Translated: CASSAGKSSYEQYF.

V usage is TRBV7-2 and J usage is TRBJ1-5; 12 nucleotides align to TRBD1. The CDR3 totals 16 residues. Germline V gene sequence: CDR1 SGHTA, CDR2 FQGNSA. V trimming: 5 bases; J trimming: 5 bases; junction bases outside the gene matches: 7. The chain's CDR3 is CASSGGTGGGDQPQHF. In DNA form, the CDR3 reads TGTGCCAGCAGCGGAGGGACAGGGGGCGGAGATCAGCCCCAGCATTTT.

J is TRBJ2-7 and V is TRBV11-2; D unclear. The CDR3 is 13 residues long. V lost 1 base to trimming and J lost 4 bases, with 8 bases between them. Germline V gene data show CDR1 as SGHAT and CDR2 as FQNNGV. CDR3 protein: CASSLVSAYEQYF. CDR3 nucleotide sequence: TGTGCCAGCAGCTTAGTTAGTGCTTACGAGCAGTACTTC.

The V gene is TRBV28, the J gene TRBJ2-7, with 10 bases identical to TRBD1. The junction had 4 bases not matched to a gene; V was cut back by 0 bases and J by 2 bases. Per the germline V gene, CDR1 is MDHEN and CDR2 is SYDVKM. The CDR3 spans 16 residues. The CDR3: CASSLWLGQGAYEQYF. Written as DNA, the CDR3 is TGTGCCAGCAGTTTATGGCTAGGACAGGGGGCCTACGAGCAGTACTTC.

CDR3 protein: CASSQDLTELYNSPLHF. DNA of the CDR3: TGCGCCAGCAGCCAAGATCTAACAGAACTTTATAATTCACCCCTCCACTTT. The V and J genes are TRBV4-3 and TRBJ1-6; no clear D gene. The CDR3 has 17 amino acids. The V gene's germline CDR1 is LGHNA and CDR2 YSLEER. V lost 0 bases, J lost 4 bases, and 13 bases lay in between.

The genes are TRBV11-2 and TRBJ1-2, with D possibly matching TRBD1 (6 bases). CDR1 is SGHAT, CDR2 FQNNGV, per germline. V was trimmed by 4 bases and J by 2 bases, leaving 17 bases between them. This CDR3 has 16 residues. The CDR3 DNA follows: TGTGCCAGCAGCTCCTCCCTGACAGGTGTAAACTATGGCTACACCTTC. Protein sequence: CASSSSLTGVNYGYTF.